These 7 T cell receptor beta chains share one sample of origin, sequenced in a study of a mutant IDH1 vaccine in newly diagnosed glioma. These receptors are not linked to any known antigen. Sequenced by immunoSEQ multiplex PCR; TCRdb stores in-frame clones only, minus some. Of tens of thousands of clones in the sample, roughly 80% were seen once. Time point described: week 47, end of study. In every dose of vaccine, 300 ug of mutant IDH1 20-mer peptide was given alongside topical imiquimod. Sample: PBMCs, taken from a glioma patient whose treatment included an IDH1 peptide vaccine. The receptors shown here come from a man between 40 and 49 years old with glioma.

CDR3 DNA sequence: TGTGCCAGCAGCTTCCTTTTCTCTGGGGCCAACGTCCTGACTTTC. Its translation: CASSFLFSGANVLTF. V and J are TRBV7-9 and TRBJ2-6; D uncertain. CDR1 is SEHNR and CDR2 is FQNEAQ in the germline V gene (reference sequence). Deletions cut 3 bases from V and 0 bases from J, with 6 bases between. The CDR3 covers 15 residues.

The J gene is TRBJ2-7, the V gene TRBV6-1, with a weak D call TRBD2 (6 bases). Looked up from germline, CDR1 is MNHNS and CDR2 is SASEGT. V dropped 6 bases and J dropped 0 bases, with 9 bases sitting between them. CDR3 length: 13 amino acids. The CDR3 here is CASRMDYSYEQYF. As DNA, the CDR3 is TGTGCCAGCAGAATGGACTACTCCTACGAGCAGTACTTC.

The genes are TRBV27 and TRBJ2-7; D is possibly TRBD2 (5 bases). V was pared by 4 bases and J by 0 bases, with 13 bases between. The CDR3 has 15 residues. Germline lookup yields CDR1 MNHEY and CDR2 SMNVEV (reference sequence). For the CDR3, the DNA is TGTGCCAGCAGTTCCCCGGGGTCAAGCTCCTACGAGCAGTACTTC. Its translation: CASSSPGSSSYEQYF.

The chain couples TRBV5-1 to TRBJ2-7; 10 positions match TRBD2. With V trimmed by 7 bases and J by 7 bases, 14 bases remained unmatched. The CDR3 length is 15 residues. Looked up from germline, CDR1 is SGHRS and CDR2 is YFSETQ. The CDR3 DNA reads TGCGCCAGCGCCTTGGAGGGACTAGCGATTCAGGAGCAGTACTTC. It yields the protein CASALEGLAIQEQYF.

The rearrangement joins TRBV6-1 to TRBJ2-3, with D tentatively TRBD1 or TRBD2 (5 bases each). Germline CDR1 reads MNHNS; CDR2 reads SASEGT. Trimming removed 8 bases at V and 1 base at J, with 10 bases between. The CDR3 is made up of 13 amino acids. For the CDR3, the DNA is TGTGCCAGCGGGGGTATTCGCACAGATACGCAGTATTTT. Translated, it gives CASGGIRTDTQYF.

This rearrangement joins TRBV6-4 to TRBJ2-5; D perhaps matches TRBD2 (6 bases). The V end lost 6 bases, the J end lost 2 bases, and 16 bases lay between the germline ends. Germline V lookup: CDR1 MRHNA, CDR2 SNTAGT. The CDR3 consists of 15 residues. This CDR3 reads CASSPTPAGQETQYF. The CDR3 DNA reads TGTGCCAGCAGCCCCACCCCCGCGGGACAAGAGACCCAGTACTTC.

The rearrangement joins TRBV4-1 to TRBJ2-7; 9 bases match TRBD2. The CDR3 loop spans 18 amino acids. Looked up from germline, CDR1 is MGHRA and CDR2 is YSYEKL. V shed 5 bases, J shed 0 bases, and the junction held 14 bases outside the gene matches. CDR3 protein: CASSGSGLAGPTSYEQYF. The CDR3 DNA reads as TGCGCCAGCAGCGGAAGCGGCCTAGCGGGACCGACCTCCTACGAGCAGTACTTC.